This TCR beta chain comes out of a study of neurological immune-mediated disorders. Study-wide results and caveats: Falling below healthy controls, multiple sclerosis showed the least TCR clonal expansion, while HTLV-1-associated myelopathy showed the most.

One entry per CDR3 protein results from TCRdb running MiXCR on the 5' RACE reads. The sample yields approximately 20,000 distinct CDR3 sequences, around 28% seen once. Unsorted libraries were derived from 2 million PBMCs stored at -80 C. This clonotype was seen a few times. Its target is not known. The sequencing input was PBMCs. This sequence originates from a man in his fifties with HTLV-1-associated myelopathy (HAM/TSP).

The CDR3 region is CASSLSGIYGYTF. DNA for the CDR3: TGTGCCAGCAGTTTATCGGGAATCTATGGCTACACCTTC. The V call is TRBV27, the J call TRBJ1-2, with D hard to call. This CDR3 has 13 residues. CDR1 MNHEY and CDR2 SMNVEV come from the germline V gene (reference sequence). Trimming pared 0 bases from V and 4 bases from J, leaving 6 bases between.